One sample yielded the 24 T cell receptor beta chains listed below, sequenced in a study of CD8+ T cells in alopecia areata. The sequencing template was cDNA reverse transcribed from extracted RNA. The repertoire was sequenced with immunoSEQ multiplex PCR; TCRdb's copy has only in-frame clones and lacks some. The profile covers over 80,000 clones, with roughly 40% appearing a single time and 15% to 20% taken by the ten largest. Sample treatment: oral pan-JAK inhibitor, 5-10 mg twice daily. This specimen consisted of CD8+ T cells sorted from blood, obtained at week 24, from a patient treated with tofacitinib. The receptors shown here come from a human donor with alopecia areata.

This chain connects TRBV11-2 to TRBJ2-7, with D perhaps TRBD2 (5 bases). The CDR3 spans 13 residues. Trimming shortened V by 4 bases and J by 3 bases, and 10 bases separated the two germline ends. Germline lookup yields CDR1 SGHAT and CDR2 FQNNGV. For the CDR3, the DNA is TGTGCCAGCAGCTCGGGATCCTTCTACGAGCAGTACTTC. Its translation is CASSSGSFYEQYF. Full variable domain (rest looked up from reference TRBV11-2 and TRBJ2-7): EAGVAQSPRYKIIEKRQSVAFWCNPISGHATLYWYQQILGQGPKLLIQFQNNGVVDDSQLPKDRFSAERLKGVDSTLKIQPAKLEDSAVYLCASSSGSFYEQYFGPGTRLTVT.

The chain couples TRBV4-1 to TRBJ1-2, with D possibly being TRBD1 (5 bases). The germline V gene encodes CDR1 MGHRA and CDR2 YSYEKL. The CDR3 contains 13 residues. Trimming pared 4 bases from V and 7 bases from J, leaving 13 bases between. The CDR3 DNA is TGCGCCAGCAGCCCCAATAAGGGGCGTGGCTACACCTTC. This codes for CASSPNKGRGYTF.

The chain recombines TRBV18 with TRBJ1-2; maybe TRBD1 (5 bases). Trimming took off 0 bases at V and 3 bases at J, with 11 bases between the two ends. Germline V gene lookup returns CDR1 KGHSH and CDR2 LQKENI. CDR3 size: 15 residues. CDR3 residues: CASSPPARGYYGYTF. The CDR3 nucleotides read TGTGCCAGCTCACCACCGGCAAGGGGCTACTATGGCTACACCTTC. Full variable domain (rest looked up from reference TRBV18 and TRBJ1-2): NAGVMQNPRHLVRRRGQEARLRCSPMKGHSHVYWYRQLPEEGLKFMVYLQKENIIDESGMPKERFSAEFPKEGPSILRIQQVVRGDSAAYFCASSPPARGYYGYTFGSGTRLTVV.

This clone counts as medium-sized. The chain couples TRBV6-1 to TRBJ1-2; D unresolved. V was trimmed by 6 bases and J by 3 bases, leaving 5 bases between them. Germline V gene lookup returns CDR1 MNHNS and CDR2 SASEGT. This CDR3 spans 11 amino acids. CDR3: CASSSYYGYTF. CDR3 nucleotides: TGTGCCAGCAGCTCATACTATGGCTACACCTTC.

This clone was detected only a few times. V usage is TRBV29-1 and J usage is TRBJ2-7; maybe TRBD2 (5 bases). V shed 3 bases and J shed 2 bases, with 8 bases lying between them. The CDR3 length is 12 residues. Germline V gives CDR1 SQVTM, CDR2 ANQGSEA. The CDR3 region has the DNA TGCAGCGTTGAGCTCGGGGCCTACGAGCAGTACTTC. Protein: CSVELGAYEQYF.

The chain couples TRBV9 to TRBJ2-1; 8 nucleotides match TRBD2. The junction had 8 bases not matched to a gene; V was cut back by 0 bases and J by 6 bases. The germline V gene has CDR1 SGDLS and CDR2 YYNGEE. This CDR3 is 16 amino acids long. For the CDR3, the DNA is TGTGCCAGCAGCGTAGTTGGCGGGAGGCTTGGCAATGAGCAGTTCTTC. This encodes CASSVVGGRLGNEQFF.

The rearrangement joins TRBV29-1 to TRBJ2-1, with unresolved D. The CDR3 is 14 residues long. V was pared by 6 bases and J by 0 bases, with 12 bases between. Germline CDR1 SQVTM, CDR2 ANQGSEA. The CDR3 DNA reads as TGCAGCGTCGTACTTGACCGCTCCTACAATGAGCAGTTCTTC. This sequence encodes CSVVLDRSYNEQFF.

The CDR3 bases are TGCAGCGCCCGAGGGGGAAACACCATATATTTT. This codes for CSARGGNTIYF. V gene TRBV29-1 combines with J gene TRBJ1-3; D gene unclear. The CDR3 is 11 residues long. Trimming took 7 bases from V and 4 from J, leaving 8 bases between them. CDR1 and CDR2 from the germline V gene are SQVTM and ANQGSEA. Drawing the rest from reference TRBV29-1 and TRBJ1-3, the complete variable domain is SAVISQKPSRDICQRGTSLTIQCQVDSQVTMMFWYRQQPGQSLTLIATANQGSEATYESGFVIDKFPISRPNLTFSTLTVSNMSPEDSSIYLCSARGGNTIYFGEGSWLTVV.

The CDR3 DNA reads TGTGCCAGCAGCCCTAGGGGGCTAGTAAACGAGCAGTACTTC. Protein: CASSPRGLVNEQYF. The gene calls are TRBV7-9 and TRBJ2-5, with 7 positions matching TRBD1. The J call may be wrong; the DNA end is better matched by TRBJ2-7. The CDR3 totals 14 residues. Germline V gives CDR1 SEHNR, CDR2 FQNEAQ (reference sequence).

V gene TRBV9 combines with J gene TRBJ2-1, with D unresolved. CDR3 length equals 13 residues. Germline lookup yields CDR1 SGDLS and CDR2 YYNGEE. V lost 0 bases and J lost 6, with 7 bases in between. CDR3 nucleotide sequence: TGTGCCAGCAGCGTAGTGGATGCCAATGAGCAGTTCTTC. Translation gives CASSVVDANEQFF.

This clone has a handful of counts. The gene calls are TRBV2 and TRBJ1-1, with a tentative D call TRBD1 (5 bases). The V end lost 8 bases, the J end lost 1 base, and 11 bases lay between the germline ends. Germline CDR1 reads SNHLY; CDR2 reads FYNNEI. The CDR3 extends over 13 amino acids. This CDR3 is CASLGGGNTEAFF. For the CDR3, the DNA is TGTGCCAGCTTAGGCGGGGGGAACACTGAAGCTTTCTTT.

This clone was counted between two and nine times. This chain joins TRBV11-2 and TRBJ2-7; unclear D gene. There are 14 residues in the CDR3. V lost 1 base and J lost 5, with 12 bases in between. The germline V gene encodes CDR1 SGHAT and CDR2 FQNNGV. CDR3 coding DNA: TGTGCCAGCAGCTTAGGGTCGGCGTGGGACGAGCAGTACTTC. Its translation: CASSLGSAWDEQYF. The variable domain in full, completed from reference TRBV11-2 and TRBJ2-7, reads EAGVAQSPRYKIIEKRQSVAFWCNPISGHATLYWYQQILGQGPKLLIQFQNNGVVDDSQLPKDRFSAERLKGVDSTLKIQPAKLEDSAVYLCASSLGSAWDEQYFGPGTRLTVT.

This clone was seen a few times. The chain carries TRBV28 and TRBJ1-2; 8 nucleotides line up with TRBD1. The length of the CDR3 is 13 residues. Trimming at V came to 8 bases and at J to 3 bases, leaving 5 bases not matched to a gene. The germline CDR1 and CDR2 sequences are MDHEN and SYDVKM. DNA of the CDR3: TGTGCCAGCGGGGAGACAGGGGACTATGGCTACACCTTC. Its translation: CASGETGDYGYTF.

V gene TRBV6-1 combines with J gene TRBJ2-1; D possibly matches TRBD1 or TRBD2 (5 bases each). This CDR3 contains 14 residues. The ends were cut back, 0 bases at V and 9 bases at J, with 12 bases in the middle. CDR1 is MNHNS and CDR2 is SASEGT in the germline V gene. The DNA of the CDR3 is TGTGCCAGCAGTGAAGCCGGGACCCCCCCTGAGCAGTTCTTC. Its protein is CASSEAGTPPEQFF.

J is TRBJ1-5 and V is TRBV27; 11 positions agree with TRBD1. V lost 6 bases to trimming and J lost 5 bases; unmatched junction nucleotides: 3. Germline V gene data show CDR1 as MNHEY and CDR2 as SMNVEV (reference sequence). The CDR3 sequence is 14 residues long. The CDR3 protein is CASRGQGADQPQHF. The CDR3 nucleotides read TGTGCCAGCAGAGGACAGGGGGCAGATCAGCCCCAGCATTTT.

The chain recombines TRBV7-9 with TRBJ2-1; maybe TRBD2 (6 bases). The CDR3 runs to 18 residues. V dropped 3 bases and J dropped 2 bases, with 20 bases sitting between them. The V gene's germline CDR1 is SEHNR and CDR2 FQNEAQ (reference sequence). As DNA, the CDR3 is TGTGCCAGCAGCTTGGGCCCTTCTGGGCGGGGCCCCTACAATGAGCAGTTCTTC. Protein sequence: CASSLGPSGRGPYNEQFF.

The chain uses TRBV11-2 and TRBJ2-7, with D possibly TRBD1 on 6 matching bases. The CDR3 covers 16 residues. CDR1 and CDR2 (germline): SGHAT, FQNNGV. With 1 base removed from V and 6 bases from J, the gap between germline ends came to 19 bases. The DNA for the CDR3 is TGTGCCAGCAGCTTAGGGGCCGGGACACGGAGCGTCGAGCAGTACTTC. Its translation is CASSLGAGTRSVEQYF. The complete variable domain, with remaining parts taken from reference TRBV11-2 and TRBJ2-7, reads EAGVAQSPRYKIIEKRQSVAFWCNPISGHATLYWYQQILGQGPKLLIQFQNNGVVDDSQLPKDRFSAERLKGVDSTLKIQPAKLEDSAVYLCASSLGAGTRSVEQYFGPGTRLTVT.

This clone was seen a few times. CDR3 in amino acids: CASSQEDTVQETQYF. Written as DNA, the CDR3 is TGCGCCAGCAGCCAAGAAGACACCGTCCAAGAGACCCAGTACTTC. The chain has TRBV4-1 and TRBJ2-5; D not certain. V was clipped by 0 bases and J by 1 base, with 9 bases between them. This CDR3 region has 15 residues. CDR1 and CDR2 from the germline V gene are MGHRA and YSYEKL.

The chain uses TRBV27 and TRBJ1-1; D is unclear. CDR3 length equals 16 residues. The V end was cut by 3 bases, the J end by 6 bases, with 20 bases between. Germline CDR1 MNHEY, CDR2 SMNVEV (reference sequence). The CDR3 sequence: CASSLNVPIDVPEAFF. CDR3 nucleotide sequence: TGTGCCAGCAGTTTGAACGTCCCCATAGACGTCCCTGAAGCTTTCTTT.

This clone was observed a handful of times. This chain uses TRBV29-1 with TRBJ2-5; TRBD1 or TRBD2 may be the D gene (5 bases each). This CDR3 contains 14 residues. V was clipped by 7 bases and J by 2 bases, with 17 bases between them. Germline assignment: CDR1 SQVTM and CDR2 ANQGSEA. This CDR3 is CSAMGLAGQETQYF. CDR3 DNA sequence: TGCAGCGCCATGGGGCTAGCAGGTCAAGAGACCCAGTACTTC. Filled out from reference TRBV29-1 and TRBJ2-5, the complete variable domain reads SAVISQKPSRDICQRGTSLTIQCQVDSQVTMMFWYRQQPGQSLTLIATANQGSEATYESGFVIDKFPISRPNLTFSTLTVSNMSPEDSSIYLCSAMGLAGQETQYFGPGTRLLVL.

For the CDR3, the DNA is TGTGCCAGCAGTGAAGAATTAGCGGGGACTAGCTCCTACGAGCAGTACTTC. It encodes CASSEELAGTSSYEQYF. J is TRBJ2-7 and V is TRBV2; TRBD2 matches at 8 bases. Unmatched junction bases numbered 8, after V lost 1 base and J lost 0 bases. The CDR3 is made up of 17 amino acids. Germline V gene lookup returns CDR1 SNHLY and CDR2 FYNNEI.

This clone was counted between two and nine times. V gene TRBV9 combines with J gene TRBJ2-1; maybe TRBD2 (6 bases). The CDR3 has 14 amino acids. Trimming removed 2 bases from V and 7 bases from J, with 13 bases in between. CDR1 and CDR2 from the germline V gene are SGDLS and YYNGEE. CDR3 in amino acids: CASSVGGTANEQFF. DNA of the CDR3: TGTGCCAGCAGCGTCGGGGGAACTGCGAATGAGCAGTTCTTC.

The rearrangement joins TRBV6-1 to TRBJ2-3; 7 nucleotides agree with TRBD2. The length of the CDR3 is 16 residues. V was clipped by 4 bases and J by 6 bases; unmatched bases: 13. CDR1 MNHNS and CDR2 SASEGT come from the germline V gene. The chain's CDR3 is CASSVLQRGPRDTQYF. In DNA form, the CDR3 reads TGTGCCAGCAGTGTACTCCAGCGGGGCCCCCGGGATACGCAGTATTTT.

The genes are TRBV10-3 and TRBJ1-2, with 10 bases lining up with TRBD1. Germline-derived CDR1 and CDR2 are ENHRY and SYGVKD. CDR3 length: 15 residues. The J segment lost 4 bases and the V segment lost 5 bases, leaving 7 bases of the junction unmatched. The CDR3, as DNA: TGTGCCATCAGTCTTGGGACAGGGGACGGCTATGGCTACACCTTC. Its translation is CAISLGTGDGYGYTF.